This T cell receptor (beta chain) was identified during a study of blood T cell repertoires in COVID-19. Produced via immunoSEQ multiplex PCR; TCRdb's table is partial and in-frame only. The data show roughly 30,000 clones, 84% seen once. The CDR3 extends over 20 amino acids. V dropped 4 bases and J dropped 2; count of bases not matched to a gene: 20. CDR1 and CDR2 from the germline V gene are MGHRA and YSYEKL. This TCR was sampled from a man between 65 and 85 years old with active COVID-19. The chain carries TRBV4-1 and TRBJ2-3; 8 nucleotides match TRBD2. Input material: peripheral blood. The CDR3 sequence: CASSRGDWSLAGGLTDTQYF. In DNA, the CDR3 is TGCGCCAGCAGCCGAGGGGACTGGAGTCTGGCGGGGGGCCTCACAGATACGCAGTATTTT.